This passage covers 15 T cell receptor beta chains from one sample sequenced in a study of T cell repertoires in cytomegalovirus infection (dated by TCRdb to the late 2010s). For sequencing, an Illumina HiSeq 1500 was employed. The public sequencing data were trimmed at Q25 with fastp and processed into clonotypes with MiXCR by TCRdb, which kept only in-frame beta chains. Rows with a matching CDR3 protein are joined into one entry that keeps the most common DNA and genes. The sample table records more than 250,000 distinct CDR3 sequences; approximately 14% of these occur just once. The top ten hold roughly 8.9% of the sample. The sample consisted of PBMCs. All receptors derive from a human donor in good health (CMV status not recorded). Some clones in this sample may be carry-over from other donors' samples.

This clonotype came up many times. This chain links TRBV19 with TRBJ2-1; 10 nucleotides line up with TRBD2. Looked up from germline, CDR1 is LNHDA and CDR2 is SQIVND (reference sequence). CDR3 length: 17 amino acids. V lost 4 bases to trimming and J lost 0 bases; unmatched junction nucleotides: 6. This CDR3 reads CASSKDTSGVSYNEQFF. The CDR3 DNA follows: TGTGCCAGTAGTAAGGATACTAGCGGGGTCTCCTACAATGAGCAGTTCTTC. The full variable domain, its missing parts supplied by reference TRBV19 and TRBJ2-1, is DGGITQSPKYLFRKEGQNVTLSCEQNLNHDAMYWYRQDPGQGLRLIYYSQIVNDFQKGDIAEGYSVSREKKESFPLTVTSAQKNPTAFYLCASSKDTSGVSYNEQFFGPGTRLTVL.

This clonotype showed up many times. This chain uses TRBV6-5 with TRBJ2-6, with unresolved D. The CDR3 loop spans 17 amino acids. Trimming pared 2 bases from V and 1 base from J, leaving 12 bases between. Germline CDR1 MNHEY, CDR2 SVGAGI. The chain's CDR3 is CASSYNKRASGANVLTF. The CDR3 bases are TGTGCCAGCAGTTACAATAAACGGGCATCTGGGGCCAACGTCCTGACTTTC.

This clonotype was observed a handful of times. The rearrangement joins TRBV7-7 to TRBJ2-5; 15 nucleotides align to TRBD2. The V gene's germline CDR1 is SSHAT and CDR2 FNYEAQ (reference sequence). V lost 5 bases, J lost 4 bases, and 8 bases stayed unmatched. This CDR3 has 17 residues. In DNA form, the CDR3 reads TGTGCCAGCAGCCCCTGGACTAGCGGGGGGGCCCGAGAGACCCAGTACTTC. Protein product: CASSPWTSGGARETQYF.

The V gene is TRBV20-1, the J gene TRBJ1-2, with D tentatively TRBD1 (5 bases). The V and J ends lost 1 base and 8 bases respectively, with 20 bases between them. The CDR3 consists of 15 residues. The germline V gene encodes CDR1 DFQATT and CDR2 SNEGSKA (reference sequence). CDR3 protein: CSARGVGRVEGGYTF. In DNA form, the CDR3 reads TGCAGTGCTAGAGGAGTAGGCAGGGTCGAAGGGGGCTACACCTTC.

The chain has TRBV2 and TRBJ2-3; 11 bases match TRBD2. V trimming: 8 bases; J trimming: 6 bases; junction bases outside the gene matches: 7. CDR1 and CDR2 (germline): SNHLY, FYNNEI. The CDR3 has 14 residues. The CDR3 protein is CASGPGTSGDTQYF. For the CDR3, the DNA is TGTGCCAGCGGTCCCGGGACTAGCGGCGATACGCAGTATTTT.

This clonotype was seen ten or more times. The rearrangement links TRBV28 to TRBJ2-3; D may be TRBD2 (6 bases). The V end lost 3 bases, the J end lost 4 bases, and 8 bases lay between the germline ends. Germline loops: CDR1 MDHEN, CDR2 SYDVKM. This CDR3 contains 13 residues. CDR3 sequence reads: CASSFGSPDTQYF. CDR3 DNA sequence: TGTGCCAGCAGTTTCGGGAGTCCAGATACGCAGTATTTT.

On this clonotype: This may be a read error, as it is one base from a much larger clone. V and J are TRBV28 and TRBJ1-3; D possibly corresponds to TRBD1 (5 bases). The V gene's germline CDR1 is MDHEN and CDR2 SYDVKM. Trimming removed 4 bases from V and 4 bases from J, with 14 bases in between. This CDR3 region has 15 residues. The CDR3 sequence: CASSCGGNLGNTIYF. The CDR3 DNA reads TGTGCCAGCAGTTGCGGGGGGAACCTCGGAAACACCATATATTTT.

This clonotype was counted ten times or more. The chain joins TRBV7-9 to TRBJ2-7; 15 nucleotides align to TRBD2. This CDR3 spans 18 amino acids. V dropped 4 bases and J dropped 2; count of bases not matched to a gene: 9. CDR1 and CDR2 from the germline V gene are SEHNR and FQNEAQ (reference sequence). The CDR3 sequence is CASSSTGTSGRSPYEQYF. In DNA, the CDR3 is TGTGCCAGCAGCTCAACCGGGACTAGCGGGAGGAGCCCCTACGAGCAGTACTTC.

The sample holds many counts of this clonotype. J is TRBJ2-1 and V is TRBV28; D not certain. In germline, CDR1 is MDHEN, CDR2 SYDVKM. V lost 6 bases to trimming and J lost 5 bases, with 14 bases between them. The CDR3 has 14 amino acids. The CDR3 DNA sequence: TGTGCCAGCAGCCCCTGGCCGCGTCACAATGAGCAGTTCTTC. The encoded protein is CASSPWPRHNEQFF.

The chain carries TRBV20-1 and TRBJ2-7; D is possibly TRBD1 or TRBD2 (5 bases each). The CDR3 has 12 amino acids. Trimming shortened V by 6 bases and J by 3 bases, and 12 bases separated the two germline ends. Germline V lookup: CDR1 DFQATT, CDR2 SNEGSKA (reference sequence). The CDR3 loop reads CSAAGTFYEQYF. In nucleotides, the CDR3 is TGCAGTGCGGCCGGGACCTTCTACGAGCAGTACTTC.

This clonotype was recorded many times. This chain connects TRBV29-1 to TRBJ2-7; 10 positions match TRBD2. The CDR3 contains 15 residues. Germline CDR1 is SQVTM and CDR2 is ANQGSEA. The V segment lost 2 bases and the J segment 0 bases; nucleotides outside the gene matches: 4. The DNA for the CDR3 is TGCAGCGTTGAATTACTAGCGGGGCTCTCCTACGAGCAGTACTTC. As protein: CSVELLAGLSYEQYF.

This clonotype was counted only a few times. The chain recombines TRBV7-9 with TRBJ2-7; either TRBD1 or TRBD2 may supply D (5 bases each). CDR3 length: 15 amino acids. CDR1 is SEHNR and CDR2 is FQNEAQ in the germline V gene (reference sequence). Trimming pared 6 bases from V and 3 bases from J, leaving 18 bases between. The CDR3 loop reads CASRAGRGTFYEQYF. The CDR3, as DNA: TGTGCCAGCAGGGCCGGGCGTGGGACCTTCTACGAGCAGTACTTC.

This clonotype occurred a few times. The V call is TRBV3-1, the J call TRBJ2-2, with 13 bases aligning to TRBD2. Looked up from germline, CDR1 is LGHDT and CDR2 is YNNKEL (reference sequence). The CDR3 totals 18 residues. The ends lost 1 base at V and 0 bases at J; junction bases unmatched: 2. CDR3 in DNA: TGTGCCAGCAGCCAAGGACTAGCGGGGGGCACGAACACCGGGGAGCTGTTTTTT. Protein: CASSQGLAGGTNTGELFF.

This clonotype has at least ten counts. V is TRBV7-2 and J is TRBJ2-1, with TRBD2 identical over 10 bases. The junction had 11 bases not matched to a gene; V was cut back by 11 bases and J by 4 bases. The CDR3 spans 15 residues. Germline V gene sequence: CDR1 SGHTA, CDR2 FQGNSA. CDR3 DNA: TGTGCCGGCACACACCTAGCGGGAGCTTACAATGAGCAGTTCTTC. Translated: CAGTHLAGAYNEQFF.

This clonotype was recorded at least ten times. The chain's CDR3 is CASSWPYSGDTEAFF. The CDR3 DNA reads TGTGCCAGCAGCTGGCCCTACTCGGGGGACACTGAAGCTTTCTTT. The V call is TRBV7-6, the J call TRBJ1-1; tentatively, D is TRBD1 (5 bases). The CDR3 totals 15 residues. The ends were cut back, 4 bases at V and 3 bases at J, with 15 bases in the middle. CDR1 SGHVS and CDR2 FNYEAQ come from the germline V gene.